This note documents a single T cell receptor (beta chain) sequence. Antigen: not known. Identification of naive CD8+ T cells rested on CD45RO-CCR7+CD27+CD95- status. The V gene's germline CDR1 is SGHVS and CDR2 FQNEAQ. The CDR3 consists of 17 residues. The data derive from a study of CXCR3-negative and CXCR3-positive naive CD8 T cells. Whole-study findings and limits: Memory CD8+ T cell repertoires were far less diverse than both naive subsets.

Each TRB cDNA library was prepared by 5' RACE (with UMI labels). Each CDR3 protein gets one entry in TCRdb, which reprocessed the 5' RACE reads and gives no DNA. The table counts 65,000 to 85,000 distinct CDR3 sequences; around 1.5% lies in the top ten. This receptor was identified in a human donor in good health. Some clones in this sample may be carry-over from other donors' samples. Material for sequencing was naive CXCR3- CD8+ T cells from blood. The subset was: CD45RO-CCR7+CD27+CD95- naive CD8+ T cells lacking CXCR3 (TNR3-). The rearrangement links TRBV7-8 to TRBJ2-1; the TCRdb call, TRBD1, lacks DNA for checking. The CDR3 loop is CASSPWTGMGSYNEQFF.